One and the same sample provided the 17 T cell receptor beta chains below, sequenced in a study of cytomegalovirus exposure and HLA in healthy donors. Primers for the PCR totalled 60 Vbeta and 13 Jbeta. Assay used: immunoSEQ multiplex PCR; TCRdb lists only in-frame clones, some missing. The sample contains 99,000 or so clones, 75% to 80% of which appear only once. The sequenced material came from PBMCs. These TCRs come from a man aged 55-75 years in good health and CMV-seropositive.

The genes are TRBV28 and TRBJ2-7, with D possibly matching TRBD2 (6 bases). This CDR3 region has 13 residues. Deletions cut 2 bases from V and 5 bases from J, with 10 bases between. Germline V gene lookup returns CDR1 MDHEN and CDR2 SYDVKM. CDR3 sequence reads: CASSLGGYHEQYF. DNA of the CDR3: TGTGCCAGCAGTTTAGGAGGGTATCACGAGCAGTACTTC.

This clone was counted once. The chain couples TRBV27 to TRBJ2-2, with D unclear. The length of the CDR3 is 15 residues. Trimming removed 2 bases at V and 1 base at J, with 8 bases between. Germline CDR1 MNHEY, CDR2 SMNVEV (reference sequence). The CDR3 loop is CASSLDQMNTGELFF. The DNA of the CDR3 is TGTGCCAGCAGTTTAGATCAGATGAACACCGGGGAGCTGTTTTTT.

The rearrangement joins TRBV5-1 to TRBJ1-1, with TRBD1 matching 10 bases. In germline, CDR1 is SGHRS, CDR2 YFSETQ. The CDR3 runs 15 residues. The trim removed 5 bases at V and 6 bases at J, leaving 10 bases unmatched. As DNA, the CDR3 is TGCGCCAGCAGATTGACCGGGACAGGGGAGGCTGAAGCTTTCTTT. This gives the protein CASRLTGTGEAEAFF. The variable domain in full, completed from reference TRBV5-1 and TRBJ1-1, reads KAGVTQTPRYLIKTRGQQVTLSCSPISGHRSVSWYQQTPGQGLQFLFEYFSETQRNKGNFPGRFSGRQFSNSRSEMNVSTLELGDSALYLCASRLTGTGEAEAFFGQGTRLTVV.

This clone has only a few counts. The chain carries TRBV6-4 and TRBJ1-1; D is uncertain. The CDR3 is 13 residues long. CDR1 and CDR2 from the germline V gene are MRHNA and SNTAGT. V lost 2 bases and J 0 bases, leaving 4 bases between the germline ends. The CDR3 protein is CASSDSLNTEAFF. In DNA, the CDR3 is TGTGCCAGCAGTGACAGCCTGAACACTGAAGCTTTCTTT.

The chain has TRBV30 and TRBJ2-5, with 8 positions matching TRBD2. Germline CDR1 is GTSNPN and CDR2 is SVGIG (reference sequence). CDR3 length equals 18 residues. After removal of 1 base from V and 4 bases from J, the junction contained 17 bases not matched to a gene. For the CDR3, the DNA is TGTGCCTGGAGTGCTCAGAGACCCCGACTAGCGAGGCGAGAGACCCAGTACTTC. Residues: CAWSAQRPRLARRETQYF.

The genes are TRBV9 and TRBJ2-1, with 11 bases aligning to TRBD2. The germline CDR1 and CDR2 sequences are SGDLS and YYNGEE. The CDR3 loop spans 16 amino acids. V lost 3 bases and J lost 3; bases outside the gene matches: 5. CDR3 nucleotide sequence: TGTGCCAGCAGCGGGACTAGCGGGCTCCACTACAATGAGCAGTTCTTC. Translating gives CASSGTSGLHYNEQFF.

V gene TRBV6-1 combines with J gene TRBJ2-7; TRBD1 agrees at 8 bases. The J segment lost 0 bases and the V segment lost 5 bases, leaving 3 bases of the junction unmatched. In germline, CDR1 is MNHNS, CDR2 SASEGT. The CDR3 is 14 amino acids. CDR3 coding DNA: TGTGCCAGCAGTAAGACAGGGGTCTCCTACGAGCAGTACTTC. Protein: CASSKTGVSYEQYF.

CDR3 amino acids: CASSYSGGPMNTEAFF. In nucleotides, the CDR3 is TGTGCCAGCAGTTACTCGGGGGGGCCAATGAACACTGAAGCTTTCTTT. The chain joins TRBV6-5 to TRBJ1-1; tentative D call: TRBD1 (6 bases). V was cut by 0 bases and J by 0 bases, with 11 bases left in between. This CDR3 contains 16 residues. The germline CDR1 and CDR2 sequences are MNHEY and SVGAGI.

On this clone: Other DNA variants within this sample encode the same CDR3. In nucleotides, the CDR3 is TGTGCCAGCAGTGAATGGGCATTCGGCTACGAGCAGTACTTC. It specifies CASSEWAFGYEQYF. The chain links TRBV6-1 to TRBJ2-7; D unclear. CDR3 length: 14 amino acids. Germline CDR1 reads MNHNS; CDR2 reads SASEGT. Trimming removed 2 bases from V and 3 bases from J, with 11 bases in between.

This chain connects TRBV7-2 to TRBJ2-2, with D hard to call. Trimming took off 1 base at V and 1 base at J, with 4 bases between the two ends. Germline-derived CDR1 and CDR2 are SGHTA and FQGNSA. CDR3 length equals 14 residues. Here the CDR3 reads CASSLVGNTGELFF. The CDR3 nucleotides are TGTGCCAGCAGCTTAGTCGGGAACACCGGGGAGCTGTTTTTT.

V and J are TRBV28 and TRBJ1-2; TRBD1 might be the D (5 bases). Trimming removed 3 bases from V and 4 bases from J, with 6 bases in between. Germline V gives CDR1 MDHEN, CDR2 SYDVKM. The CDR3 is made up of 12 amino acids. CDR3 residues: CASSFTGYGYTF. Here the CDR3 DNA reads TGTGCCAGCAGTTTCACAGGCTATGGCTACACCTTC.

This clone was found once. The chain uses TRBV9 and TRBJ1-2, with 7 nucleotides matching TRBD1. V lost 0 bases and J lost 7; bases outside the gene matches: 6. The CDR3 is 14 residues long. CDR1 and CDR2 (germline): SGDLS, YYNGEE. In DNA, the CDR3 is TGTGCCAGCAGCGTAGAAGTCAGGGGGGCTGGCTACACCTTC. Protein sequence: CASSVEVRGAGYTF.

This clone turned up a few times. The chain uses TRBV5-1 and TRBJ1-5; TRBD1 agrees at 9 bases. Germline V gene sequence: CDR1 SGHRS, CDR2 YFSETQ. The V segment lost 5 bases and the J segment 7 bases; nucleotides outside the gene matches: 7. This CDR3 has 14 amino acids. The CDR3 loop is CASSTTGGVQPQHF. CDR3 bases: TGCGCCAGCAGTACAACAGGGGGCGTACAGCCCCAGCATTTT.

This rearrangement joins TRBV19 to TRBJ1-1; D might be TRBD1 (5 bases). Germline V gene data show CDR1 as LNHDA and CDR2 as SQIVND (reference sequence). The V and J ends lost 0 bases and 1 base respectively, with 9 bases between them. The CDR3 extends over 15 amino acids. CDR3 nucleotide sequence: TGTGCCAGTAGTATAGAAACAGGTTGGAACACTGAAGCTTTCTTT. Protein product: CASSIETGWNTEAFF.

This rearrangement joins TRBV5-1 to TRBJ1-2, with a weak D call TRBD1 (6 bases). This CDR3 has 15 amino acids. Germline values: CDR1 SGHRS, CDR2 YFSETQ. Trimming took off 4 bases at V and 4 bases at J, with 17 bases between the two ends. The CDR3: CASSPTQGESYGYTF. CDR3 coding DNA: TGCGCCAGCAGCCCTACACAGGGAGAGAGCTATGGCTACACCTTC.

This clone was detected once. The chain joins TRBV18 to TRBJ2-7, with TRBD2 matching 14 bases. The V segment lost 6 bases and the J segment 0 bases; nucleotides outside the gene matches: 4. This CDR3 spans 16 amino acids. Germline V gene sequence: CDR1 KGHSH, CDR2 LQKENI. This CDR3 reads CASSWTSGGSSYEQYF. The CDR3 DNA is TGTGCCAGCTCCTGGACTAGCGGGGGGAGCTCCTACGAGCAGTACTTC.

This chain joins TRBV27 and TRBJ2-3; a weak D match, TRBD1 (5 bases). Germline CDR1 is MNHEY and CDR2 is SMNVEV (reference sequence). The CDR3 extends over 14 amino acids. Trimming removed 6 bases from V and 7 bases from J, with 17 bases in between. The CDR3 reads CASSSRAQGNTQYF. The DNA for the CDR3 is TGTGCCAGCAGCTCCAGGGCCCAGGGAAATACGCAGTATTTT.